The source of this TCR beta chain is a study of blood T cell repertoires in COVID-19. Clones were read by immunoSEQ multiplex PCR, and TCRdb kept only the in-frame ones, dropping some. The sample yields approximately 340,000 clones, about 89% seen once. A remark on this clone: The sample has other DNA sequences that encode this CDR3 too.

In the 2 weeks before study entry, exposed participants met a COVID-19 case, which was PCR-confirmed or clinician-diagnosed. Germline CDR1 SGHTA, CDR2 FQGNSA. Trimming removed 4 bases at V and 2 bases at J, with 4 bases between. The CDR3 loop spans 12 amino acids. Material: PBMCs or T cells enriched from blood (not recorded which). This TCR was sampled from a woman aged 40 to 50 who had been exposed to COVID-19. The rearrangement uses TRBV7-2 and TRBJ2-3, with D unclear. The CDR3 DNA is TGTGCCAGCAGCTCCTTCACAGATACGCAGTATTTT. It translates to CASSSFTDTQYF. Looking up the rest from reference TRBV7-2 and TRBJ2-3 gives the full variable domain: GAGVSQSPSNKVTEKGKDVELRCDPISGHTALYWYRQSLGQGLEFLIYFQGNSAPDKSGLPSDRFSAERTGGSVSTLTIQRTQQEDSAVYLCASSSFTDTQYFGPGTRLTVL.